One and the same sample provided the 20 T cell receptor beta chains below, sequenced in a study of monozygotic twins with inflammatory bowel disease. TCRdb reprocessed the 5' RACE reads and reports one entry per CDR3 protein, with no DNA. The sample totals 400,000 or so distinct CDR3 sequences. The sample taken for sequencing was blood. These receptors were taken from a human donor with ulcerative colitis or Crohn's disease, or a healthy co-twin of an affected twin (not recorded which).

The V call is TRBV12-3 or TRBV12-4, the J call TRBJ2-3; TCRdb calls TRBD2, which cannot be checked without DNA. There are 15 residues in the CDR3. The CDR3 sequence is CASSSLAGAVDTQYF.

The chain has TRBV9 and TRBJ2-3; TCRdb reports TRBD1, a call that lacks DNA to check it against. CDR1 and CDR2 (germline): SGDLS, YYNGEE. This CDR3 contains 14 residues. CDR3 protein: CATAPGAYTDTQYF. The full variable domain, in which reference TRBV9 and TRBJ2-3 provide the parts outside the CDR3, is DSGVTQTPKHLITATGQRVTLRCSPRSGDLSVYWYQQSLDQGLQFLIQYYNGEERAKGNILERFSAQQFPDLHSELNLSSLELGDSALYFCATAPGAYTDTQYFGPGTRLTVL.

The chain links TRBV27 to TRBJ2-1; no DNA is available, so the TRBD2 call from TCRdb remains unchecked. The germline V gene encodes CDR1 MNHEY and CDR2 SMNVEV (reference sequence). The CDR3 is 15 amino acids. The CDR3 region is CASSLFAGSYNEQFF.

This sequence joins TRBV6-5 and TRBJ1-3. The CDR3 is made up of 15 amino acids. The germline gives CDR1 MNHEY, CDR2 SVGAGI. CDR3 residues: CASSLDGDSGNTIYF.

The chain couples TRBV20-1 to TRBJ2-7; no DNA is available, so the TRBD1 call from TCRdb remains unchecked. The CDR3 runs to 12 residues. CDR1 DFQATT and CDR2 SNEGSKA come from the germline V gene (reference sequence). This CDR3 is CSANQGSNEQYF.

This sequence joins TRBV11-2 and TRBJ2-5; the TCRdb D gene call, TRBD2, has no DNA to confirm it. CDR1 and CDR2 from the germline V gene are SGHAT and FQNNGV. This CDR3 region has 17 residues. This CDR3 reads CASSYTQGRGLQETQYF.

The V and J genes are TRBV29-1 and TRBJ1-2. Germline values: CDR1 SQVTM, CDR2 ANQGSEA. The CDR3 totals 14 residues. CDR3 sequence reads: CSVDGFSSLEGYTF.

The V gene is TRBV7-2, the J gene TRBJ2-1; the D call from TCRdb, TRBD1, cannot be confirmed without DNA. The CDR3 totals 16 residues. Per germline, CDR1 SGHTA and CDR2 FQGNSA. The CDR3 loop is CASRPNRDASYNEQFF.

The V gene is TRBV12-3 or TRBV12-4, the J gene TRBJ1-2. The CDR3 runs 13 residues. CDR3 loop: CASSLSNAHGYTF.

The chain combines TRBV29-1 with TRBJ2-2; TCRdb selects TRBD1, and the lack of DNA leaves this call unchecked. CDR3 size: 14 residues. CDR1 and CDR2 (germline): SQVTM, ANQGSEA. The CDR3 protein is CSVDRGGNTGELFF.

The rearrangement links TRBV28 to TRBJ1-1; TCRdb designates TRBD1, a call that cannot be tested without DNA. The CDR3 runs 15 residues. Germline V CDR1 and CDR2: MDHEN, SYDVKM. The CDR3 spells CASRPGGAVNTEAFF.

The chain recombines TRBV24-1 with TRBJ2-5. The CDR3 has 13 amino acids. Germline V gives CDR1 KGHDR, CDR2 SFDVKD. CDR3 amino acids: CATSDDLQETQYF.

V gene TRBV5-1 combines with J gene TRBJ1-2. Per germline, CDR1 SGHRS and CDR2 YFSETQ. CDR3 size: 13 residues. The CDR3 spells CASSPDGFYGYTF.

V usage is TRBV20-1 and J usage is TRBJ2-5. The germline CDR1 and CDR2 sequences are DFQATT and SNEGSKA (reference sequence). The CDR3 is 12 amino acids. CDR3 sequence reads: CSASGLKETQYF.

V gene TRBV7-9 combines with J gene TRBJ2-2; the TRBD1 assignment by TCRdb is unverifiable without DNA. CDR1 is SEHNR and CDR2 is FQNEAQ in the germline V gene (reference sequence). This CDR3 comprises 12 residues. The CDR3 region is CASSRGAGELFF.

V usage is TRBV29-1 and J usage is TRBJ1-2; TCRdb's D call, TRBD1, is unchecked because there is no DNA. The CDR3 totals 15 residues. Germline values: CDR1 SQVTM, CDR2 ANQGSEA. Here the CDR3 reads CSVEGTGLGTAGYTF.

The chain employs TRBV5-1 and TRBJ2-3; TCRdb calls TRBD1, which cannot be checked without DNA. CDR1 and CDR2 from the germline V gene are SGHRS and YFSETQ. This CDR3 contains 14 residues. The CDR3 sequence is CASSIRGSTDTQYF.

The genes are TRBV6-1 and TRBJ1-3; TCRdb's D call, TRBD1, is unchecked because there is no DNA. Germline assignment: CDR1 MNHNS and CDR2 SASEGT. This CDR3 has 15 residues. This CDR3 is CASSQGFGSGNTIYF.

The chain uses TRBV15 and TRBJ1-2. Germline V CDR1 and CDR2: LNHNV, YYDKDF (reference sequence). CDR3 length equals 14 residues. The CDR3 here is CATSPAKGTYGYTF.

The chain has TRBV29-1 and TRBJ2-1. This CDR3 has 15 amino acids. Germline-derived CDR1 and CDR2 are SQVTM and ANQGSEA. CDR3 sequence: CSVEKPASMRNEQFF.